This TCR beta chain appears in the sequencing data of a study of shared clonotypes between healthy human individuals. The CDR3 sequence is 16 residues long. Deep-level running was used for the assay. On ten immunoSEQ deep assay plates, unsorted PBMC DNA was sequenced. The data were produced by immunoSEQ multiplex PCR, yet TCRdb's version contains in-frame clones alone and is incomplete. In the table there are roughly 490,000 clones, around 80% of which are singletons. Findings and caveats of the study: An expected dependence of interdonor clonotype sharing on sequencing depth was noted.

The table lists this clone with a few counts. What it binds is not known. This chain uses TRBV21-1 with TRBJ1-4; the D call TRBD1 from the table was never checked on the DNA. TRBV21-1 is described as a pseudogene. This TCR was recovered from a woman aged 35 to 49 in good health. Some clones in this sample may be carry-over from other donors' samples. The sequencing input was PBMCs. The CDR3 DNA reads as TGTGCCAGCAGCAGTTACTGGACAGCCCGGAGTGAAAAACTGTTTTTT. Its protein product is CASSSYWTARSEKLFF.